The clone carrying this TCR beta chain showed up just a few times. As yet, its antigen is unknown. The data stem from a study of neurological immune-mediated disorders. General study results and limits: One related-CDR3 cluster, found by phylogenetic grouping, held repertoires of 18 of 34 multiple sclerosis patients and is a possible signature.

It was from 2 million PBMCs stored at -80 C that the unsorted libraries were obtained. The CDR3 is made up of 11 amino acids. V shed 4 bases and J shed 6 bases, with 7 bases lying between them. Germline loops: CDR1 DFQATT, CDR2 SNEGSKA (reference sequence). The authors obtained over 160 million TCR-beta sequences from 15-18 subjects per sequencing run. MiXCR was run by TCRdb on the 5' RACE reads, yielding one entry per CDR3 protein. The data hold some 34,000 distinct CDR3 sequences, with roughly 1.6% observed a single time. The gene calls are TRBV20-1 and TRBJ2-1; unclear D gene. This sequence was found in a woman in her 30s with multiple sclerosis. Sequencing input: PBMCs. CDR3 sequence: CSATSFNEQFF. The DNA for the CDR3 is TGCAGTGCTACTAGTTTCAATGAGCAGTTCTTC.